The rows below give T cell receptor beta chains drawn from one sample of a study of blood T cell repertoires in COVID-19. Method: immunoSEQ multiplex PCR; TCRdb's copy keeps in-frame clones and lacks some. The repertoire includes around 120,000 clones, 85% of them detected once, and 2.1% sits in the top ten. The sequencing sample was made of peripheral blood. The receptors come from a human donor in a cohort sampled during active COVID-19. Both conserved end residues are part of each CDR3. The D gene is left open where the match is weak. Clone size is stated in some rows and not others, as once, few, many or a class when expanded.

D gene: .
V gene: TRBV6-5
J gene: TRBJ2-1
clone size: .
CDR3 DNA: TGTGCCAGCAGTTATCCGGGTACCAATGAGCAGTTCTTC
CDR3 protein: CASSYPGTNEQFF

D gene: TRBD1
V gene: TRBV19
J gene: TRBJ2-7
clone size: .
CDR3 DNA: TGTGCCAGTAGTATCGGACAGGGGGCCTACGAGCAGTACTTC
CDR3 protein: CASSIGQGAYEQYF

D gene: .
V gene: TRBV28
J gene: TRBJ2-1
clone size: .
CDR3 DNA: TGTGCCAGCAACCAGCCCAGGCCTTCCTACAATGAGCAGTTCTTC
CDR3 protein: CASNQPRPSYNEQFF

D gene: TRBD2
V gene: TRBV10-3
J gene: TRBJ2-1
clone size: .
CDR3 DNA: TGTGCCATCAGTGCGGGTAGCGGGAGTTATGAGCAGTTCTTC
CDR3 protein: CAISAGSGSYEQFF

D gene: TRBD2
V gene: TRBV11-1
J gene: TRBJ2-3
clone size: .
CDR3 DNA: TGTGCCAGCAGCTTAGAGGGACTAGCGGAGACAGATACGCAGTATTTT
CDR3 protein: CASSLEGLAETDTQYF

D gene: TRBD2
V gene: TRBV5-1
J gene: TRBJ2-3
clone size: once
CDR3 DNA: TGCGCCAGCAGCTCAGGACTAGCGGGACCTGGCGCAGATACGCAGTATTTT
CDR3 protein: CASSSGLAGPGADTQYF

D gene: TRBD2
V gene: TRBV28
J gene: TRBJ2-7
clone size: .
CDR3 DNA: TGTGCCAGCAGCCACAGCGGGAGTGGCTACGAGCAGTACTTC
CDR3 protein: CASSHSGSGYEQYF

D gene: .
V gene: TRBV30
J gene: TRBJ1-5
clone size: .
CDR3 DNA: TGTGCCTGGGCCGGAGCAGGCAATCAGCCCCAGCATTTT
CDR3 protein: CAWAGAGNQPQHF

D gene: .
V gene: TRBV27
J gene: TRBJ2-3
clone size: .
CDR3 DNA: TGTGCCAGCAGTACCGAGTGGGATACGCAGTATTTT
CDR3 protein: CASSTEWDTQYF

D gene: .
V gene: TRBV15
J gene: TRBJ2-3
clone size: .
CDR3 DNA: TGTGCCACCAGCAGAGGGCCTGTCAGCACAGATACGCAGTATTTT
CDR3 protein: CATSRGPVSTDTQYF

D gene: TRBD1
V gene: TRBV14
J gene: TRBJ1-1
clone size: .
CDR3 DNA: TGTGCCAGCAGCCAAGTGACAGGGATGAGGCCTTTCTTT
CDR3 protein: CASSQVTGMRPFF